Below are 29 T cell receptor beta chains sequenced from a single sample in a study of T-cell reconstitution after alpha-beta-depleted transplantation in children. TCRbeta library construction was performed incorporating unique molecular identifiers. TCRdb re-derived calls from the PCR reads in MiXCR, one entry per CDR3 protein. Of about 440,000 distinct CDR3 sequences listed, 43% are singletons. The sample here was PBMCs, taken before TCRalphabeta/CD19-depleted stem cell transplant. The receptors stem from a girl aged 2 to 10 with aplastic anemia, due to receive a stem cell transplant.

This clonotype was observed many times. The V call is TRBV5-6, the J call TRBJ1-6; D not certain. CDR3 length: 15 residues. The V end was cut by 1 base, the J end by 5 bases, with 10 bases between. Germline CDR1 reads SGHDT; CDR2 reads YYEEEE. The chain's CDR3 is CASSLSLADNSPLHF. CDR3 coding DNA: TGTGCCAGCAGCTTGTCCCTGGCGGATAATTCACCCCTCCACTTT. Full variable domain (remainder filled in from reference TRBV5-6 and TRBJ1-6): DAGVTQSPTHLIKTRGQQVTLRCSPKSGHDTVSWYQQALGQGPQFIFQYYEEEERQRGNFPDRFSGHQFPNYSSELNVNALLLGDSALYLCASSLSLADNSPLHFGNGTRLTVT.

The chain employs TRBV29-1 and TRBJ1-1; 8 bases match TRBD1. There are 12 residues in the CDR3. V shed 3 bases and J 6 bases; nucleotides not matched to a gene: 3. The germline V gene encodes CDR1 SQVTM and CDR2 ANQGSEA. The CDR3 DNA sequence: TGCAGCGTTGACCCAGGGGGCGCTGAAGCTTTCTTT. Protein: CSVDPGGAEAFF.

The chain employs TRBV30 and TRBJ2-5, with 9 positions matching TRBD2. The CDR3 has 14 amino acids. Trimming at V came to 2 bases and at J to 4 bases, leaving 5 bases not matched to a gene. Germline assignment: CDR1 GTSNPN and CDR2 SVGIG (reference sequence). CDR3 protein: CAWSTPSGAETQYF. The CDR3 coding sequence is TGTGCCTGGAGTACTCCTAGCGGGGCAGAGACCCAGTACTTC.

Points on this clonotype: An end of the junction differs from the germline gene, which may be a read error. The CDR3 sequence is CASSQRTTGETLYF. In nucleotides, the CDR3 is TGCGCCAGCAGCCAACGGACAACAGGAGAGACCCTGTACTTC. This chain links TRBV4-3 with TRBJ2-5; D is perhaps TRBD1 (5 bases). This CDR3 has 14 amino acids. Germline V CDR1 and CDR2: LGHNA, YSLEER.

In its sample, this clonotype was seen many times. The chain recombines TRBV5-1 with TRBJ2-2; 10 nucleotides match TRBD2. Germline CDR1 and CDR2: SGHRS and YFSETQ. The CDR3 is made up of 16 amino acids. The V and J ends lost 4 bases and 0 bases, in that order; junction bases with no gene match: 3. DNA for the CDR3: TGCGCCAGCAGCCTTAGCGGGAGGTCGAACACCGGGGAGCTGTTTTTT. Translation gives CASSLSGRSNTGELFF.

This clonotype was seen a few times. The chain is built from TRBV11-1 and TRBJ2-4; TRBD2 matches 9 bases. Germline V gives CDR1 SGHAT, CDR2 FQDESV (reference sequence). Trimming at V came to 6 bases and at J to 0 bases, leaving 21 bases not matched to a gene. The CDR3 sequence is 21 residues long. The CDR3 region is CASSPSKTSGEVTGAKNIQYF. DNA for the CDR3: TGTGCCAGCAGTCCCTCGAAGACTAGCGGAGAAGTTACGGGAGCCAAAAACATTCAGTACTTC. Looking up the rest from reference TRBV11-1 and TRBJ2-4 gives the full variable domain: EAEVAQSPRYKITEKSQAVAFWCDPISGHATLYWYRQILGQGPELLVQFQDESVVDDSQLPKDRFSAERLKGVDSTLKIQPAELGDSAMYLCASSPSKTSGEVTGAKNIQYFGAGTRLSVL.

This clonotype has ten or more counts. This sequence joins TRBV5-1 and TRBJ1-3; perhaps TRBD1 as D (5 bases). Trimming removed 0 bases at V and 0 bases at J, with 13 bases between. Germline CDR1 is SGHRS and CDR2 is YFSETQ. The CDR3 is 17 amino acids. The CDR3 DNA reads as TGCGCCAGCAGCTTGGCCTGGGGACCCTCCTCTGGAAACACCATATATTTT. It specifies CASSLAWGPSSGNTIYF.

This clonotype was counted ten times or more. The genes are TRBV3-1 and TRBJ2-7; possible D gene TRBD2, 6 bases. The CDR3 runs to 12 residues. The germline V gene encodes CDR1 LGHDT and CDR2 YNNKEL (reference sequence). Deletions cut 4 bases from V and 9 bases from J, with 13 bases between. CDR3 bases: TGTGCCAGCAGCCGGATCCCGGGAGCGCAGTACTTC. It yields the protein CASSRIPGAQYF.

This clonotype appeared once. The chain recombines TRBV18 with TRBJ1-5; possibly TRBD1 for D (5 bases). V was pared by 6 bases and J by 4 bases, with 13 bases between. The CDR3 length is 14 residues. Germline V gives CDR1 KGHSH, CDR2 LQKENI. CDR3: CASSNGHLNQPQHF. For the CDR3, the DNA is TGTGCCAGCTCCAACGGACACCTTAATCAGCCCCAGCATTTT.

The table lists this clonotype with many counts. CDR3 region: CASSTKQGANIQYF. CDR3 nucleotide sequence: TGTGCCAGCAGTACAAAACAGGGGGCGAACATTCAGTACTTC. The V and J genes are TRBV12-3 or TRBV12-4 and TRBJ2-4, with 9 bases that match TRBD1. This CDR3 has 14 residues. The ends lost 5 bases at V and 7 bases at J; junction bases unmatched: 6.

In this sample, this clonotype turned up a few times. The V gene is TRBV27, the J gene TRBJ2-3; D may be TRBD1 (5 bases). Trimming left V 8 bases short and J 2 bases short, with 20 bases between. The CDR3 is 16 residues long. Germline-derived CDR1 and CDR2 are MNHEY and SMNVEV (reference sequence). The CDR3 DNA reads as TGTGCCAGCGGCCCCAGGGTTGGCAAAGACACAGATACGCAGTATTTT. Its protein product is CASGPRVGKDTDTQYF.

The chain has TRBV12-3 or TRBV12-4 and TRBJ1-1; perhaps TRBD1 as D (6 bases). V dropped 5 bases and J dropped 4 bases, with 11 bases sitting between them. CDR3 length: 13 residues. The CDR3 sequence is CASSLTGTTEAFF. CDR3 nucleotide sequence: TGTGCCAGCAGTCTCACAGGGACCACTGAAGCTTTCTTT.

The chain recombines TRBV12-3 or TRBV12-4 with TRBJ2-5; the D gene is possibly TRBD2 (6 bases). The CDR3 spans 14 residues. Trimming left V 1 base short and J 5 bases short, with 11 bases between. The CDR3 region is CASSLGTTGETQYF. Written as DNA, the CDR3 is TGTGCCAGCAGTTTAGGGACTACCGGGGAGACCCAGTACTTC.

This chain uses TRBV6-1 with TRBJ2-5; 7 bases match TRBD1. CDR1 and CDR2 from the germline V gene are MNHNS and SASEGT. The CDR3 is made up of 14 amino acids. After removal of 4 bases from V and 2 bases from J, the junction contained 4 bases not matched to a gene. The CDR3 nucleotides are TGTGCCAGCAGTGCTAACAGGGGTCAAGAGACCCAGTACTTC. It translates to CASSANRGQETQYF.

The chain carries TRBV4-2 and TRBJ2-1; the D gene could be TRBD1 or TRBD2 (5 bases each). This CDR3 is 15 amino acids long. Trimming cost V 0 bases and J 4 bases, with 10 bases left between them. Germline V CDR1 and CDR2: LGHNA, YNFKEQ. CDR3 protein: CASSQEWDGYNEQFF. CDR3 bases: TGTGCCAGCAGCCAAGAGTGGGACGGTTACAATGAGCAGTTCTTC.

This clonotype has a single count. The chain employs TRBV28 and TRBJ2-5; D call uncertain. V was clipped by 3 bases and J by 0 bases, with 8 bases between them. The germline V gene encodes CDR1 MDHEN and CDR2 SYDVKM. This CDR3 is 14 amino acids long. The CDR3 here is CASSLPLHQETQYF. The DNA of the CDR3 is TGTGCCAGCAGTTTGCCACTGCACCAAGAGACCCAGTACTTC. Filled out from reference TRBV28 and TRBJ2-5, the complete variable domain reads DVKVTQSSRYLVKRTGEKVFLECVQDMDHENMFWYRQDPGLGLRLIYFSYDVKMKEKGDIPEGYSVSREKKERFSLILESASTNQTSMYLCASSLPLHQETQYFGPGTRLLVL.

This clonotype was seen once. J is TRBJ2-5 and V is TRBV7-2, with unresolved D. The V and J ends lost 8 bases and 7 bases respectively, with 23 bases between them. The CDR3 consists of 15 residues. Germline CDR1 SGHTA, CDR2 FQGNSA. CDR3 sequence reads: CASGRWQLPLGTQYF. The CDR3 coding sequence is TGTGCCAGCGGCCGATGGCAGTTGCCTTTGGGGACCCAGTACTTC.

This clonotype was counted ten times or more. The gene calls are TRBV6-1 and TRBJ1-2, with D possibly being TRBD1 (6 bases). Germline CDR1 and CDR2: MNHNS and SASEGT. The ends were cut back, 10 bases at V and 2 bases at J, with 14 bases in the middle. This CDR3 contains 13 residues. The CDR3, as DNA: TGTGCCACCGGTCGGGGGCCAAACTATGGCTACACCTTC. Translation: CATGRGPNYGYTF.

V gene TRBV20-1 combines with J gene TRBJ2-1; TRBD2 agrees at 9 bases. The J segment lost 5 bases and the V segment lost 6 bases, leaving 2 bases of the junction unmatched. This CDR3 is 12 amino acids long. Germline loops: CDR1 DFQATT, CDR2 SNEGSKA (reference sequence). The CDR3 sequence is CSALAGHNEQFF. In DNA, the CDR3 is TGCAGTGCCCTAGCGGGACACAATGAGCAGTTCTTC.

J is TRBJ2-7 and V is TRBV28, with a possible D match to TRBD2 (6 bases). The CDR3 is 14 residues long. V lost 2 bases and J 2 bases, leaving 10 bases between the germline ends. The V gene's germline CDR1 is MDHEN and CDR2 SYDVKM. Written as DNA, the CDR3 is TGTGCCAGCAGTTTAGTGGAGGGGACCTACGAGCAGTACTTC. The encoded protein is CASSLVEGTYEQYF.

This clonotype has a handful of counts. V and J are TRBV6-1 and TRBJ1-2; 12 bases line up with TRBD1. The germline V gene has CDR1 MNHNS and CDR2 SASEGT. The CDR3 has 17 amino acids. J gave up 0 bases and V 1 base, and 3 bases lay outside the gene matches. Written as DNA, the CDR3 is TGTGCCAGCAGTGAAGTCGGGACAGGGGGCTCTAACTATGGCTACACCTTC. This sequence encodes CASSEVGTGGSNYGYTF.

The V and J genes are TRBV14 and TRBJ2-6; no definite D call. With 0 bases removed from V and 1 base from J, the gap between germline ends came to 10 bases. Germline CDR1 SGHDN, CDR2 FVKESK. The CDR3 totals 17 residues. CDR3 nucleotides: TGTGCCAGCAGCCAAGATTTTGGCTTATCTGGGGCCAACGTCCTGACTTTC. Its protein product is CASSQDFGLSGANVLTF. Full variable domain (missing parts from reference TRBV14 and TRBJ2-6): EAGVTQFPSHSVIEKGQTVTLRCDPISGHDNLYWYRRVMGKEIKFLLHFVKESKQDESGMPNNRFLAERTGGTYSTLKVQPAELEDSGVYFCASSQDFGLSGANVLTFGAGSRLTVL.

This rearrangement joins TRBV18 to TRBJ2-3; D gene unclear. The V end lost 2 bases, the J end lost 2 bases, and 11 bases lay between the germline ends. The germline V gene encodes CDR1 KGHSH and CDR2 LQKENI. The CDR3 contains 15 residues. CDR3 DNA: TGTGCCAGCTCACCAAGAGGTGTTGACACAGATACGCAGTATTTT. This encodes CASSPRGVDTDTQYF. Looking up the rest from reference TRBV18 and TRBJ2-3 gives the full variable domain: NAGVMQNPRHLVRRRGQEARLRCSPMKGHSHVYWYRQLPEEGLKFMVYLQKENIIDESGMPKERFSAEFPKEGPSILRIQQVVRGDSAAYFCASSPRGVDTDTQYFGPGTRLTVL.

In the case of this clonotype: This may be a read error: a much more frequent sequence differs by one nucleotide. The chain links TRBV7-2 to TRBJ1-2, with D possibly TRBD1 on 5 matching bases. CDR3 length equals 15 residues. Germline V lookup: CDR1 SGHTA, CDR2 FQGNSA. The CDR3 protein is CASSLSGGTNYGDTF. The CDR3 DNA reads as TGTGCCAGCAGCCTCTCGGGGGGGACGAACTATGGCGACACCTTC.

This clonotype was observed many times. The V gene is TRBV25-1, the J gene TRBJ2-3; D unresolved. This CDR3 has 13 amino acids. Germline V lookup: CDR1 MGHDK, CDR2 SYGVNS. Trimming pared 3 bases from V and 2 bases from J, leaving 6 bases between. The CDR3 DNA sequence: TGTGCCAGCAGTGAGCACAACACAGATACGCAGTATTTT. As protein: CASSEHNTDTQYF.

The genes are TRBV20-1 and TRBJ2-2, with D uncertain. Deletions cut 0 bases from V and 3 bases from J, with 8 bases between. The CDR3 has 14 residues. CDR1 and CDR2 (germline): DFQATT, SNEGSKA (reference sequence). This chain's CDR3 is CSARDSSDTGELFF. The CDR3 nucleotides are TGCAGTGCTAGAGATAGCTCGGACACCGGGGAGCTGTTTTTT.

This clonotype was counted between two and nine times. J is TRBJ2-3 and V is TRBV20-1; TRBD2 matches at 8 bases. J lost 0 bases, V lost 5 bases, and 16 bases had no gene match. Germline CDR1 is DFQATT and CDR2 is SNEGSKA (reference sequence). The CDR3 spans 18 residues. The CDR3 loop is CSAPPRRSSGFSTDTQYF. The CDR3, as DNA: TGCAGTGCTCCTCCCAGACGCTCTAGCGGGTTTAGCACAGATACGCAGTATTTT.

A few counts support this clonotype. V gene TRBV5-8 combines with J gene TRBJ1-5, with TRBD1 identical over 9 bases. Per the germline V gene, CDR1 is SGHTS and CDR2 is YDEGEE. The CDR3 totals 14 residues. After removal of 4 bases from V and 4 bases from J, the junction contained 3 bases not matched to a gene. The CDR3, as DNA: TGTGCCAGCAGCCGACAGGGGGAGAATCAGCCCCAGCATTTT. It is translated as CASSRQGENQPQHF.

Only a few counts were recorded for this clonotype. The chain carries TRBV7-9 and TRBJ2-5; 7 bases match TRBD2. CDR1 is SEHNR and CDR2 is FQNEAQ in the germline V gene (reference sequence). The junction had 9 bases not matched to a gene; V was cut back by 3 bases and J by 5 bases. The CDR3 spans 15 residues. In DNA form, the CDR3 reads TGTGCCAGCAGCTTTTGGGCGGGAGAGGGGGAGACCCAGTACTTC. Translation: CASSFWAGEGETQYF.